This entry lists 5 T cell receptor beta chains sequenced from one sample in a study of shared clonotypes between healthy human individuals. Selected positively for CCR7 and CD45RO-negative, naive CD8 cells excluded terminally differentiated effector memory CD45RA+ cells. Using immunoSEQ multiplex PCR, the repertoire was profiled, and TCRdb retains in-frame clones only, with some absent. The sample comprises about 590,000 clones, about 95% of which are singletons, and roughly 0.1% rests with the top ten. The sequenced sample was naive CD8+ T cells sorted from blood. The receptors stem from a woman younger than 45 in good health.

This chain uses TRBV6-5 with TRBJ2-7; perhaps TRBD1 as D (6 bases). CDR3 length: 14 amino acids. Germline CDR1 reads MNHEY; CDR2 reads SVGAGI. Trimming left V 5 bases short and J 0 bases short, with 11 bases between. In DNA form, the CDR3 reads TGTGCCAGCAGTCCCCAGGGGATCTCCTACGAGCAGTACTTC. Protein sequence: CASSPQGISYEQYF.

The CDR3 reads CASSIGTFDITDTQYF. Written as DNA, the CDR3 is TGTGCCAGCAGCATTGGGACTTTCGATATCACAGATACGCAGTATTTT. This chain uses TRBV5-8 with TRBJ2-3, with a possible D match to TRBD2 (6 bases). CDR1 is SGHTS, CDR2 YDEGEE, per germline. The CDR3 totals 16 residues. Between the trimmed V and J ends, which lost 4 bases and 2 bases, there was a span of 17 bases.

The CDR3 sequence is CASSLPGETEAFF. The DNA for the CDR3 is TGTGCCAGCAGTTTACCAGGGGAAACTGAAGCTTTCTTT. This chain links TRBV28 with TRBJ1-1; the D gene is possibly TRBD1 (6 bases). This CDR3 has 13 amino acids. Trimming removed 2 bases from V and 5 bases from J, with 9 bases in between. Per the germline V gene, CDR1 is MDHEN and CDR2 is SYDVKM.

The chain couples TRBV10-1 to TRBJ1-3; no firm D call. The CDR3 has 14 amino acids. V was pared by 0 bases and J by 2 bases, with 5 bases between. Germline V gene lookup returns CDR1 WNHNN and CDR2 SYGVQD (reference sequence). In nucleotides, the CDR3 is TGCGCCAGCAGTGAGTCGGGAACTGGAAACACCATATATTTT. Translating it yields CASSESGTGNTIYF.

The chain carries TRBV5-1 and TRBJ1-2, with D unresolved. The CDR3 has 14 amino acids. Per germline, CDR1 SGHRS and CDR2 YFSETQ. V lost 0 bases to trimming and J lost 5 bases, with 11 bases between them. The CDR3 is CASSLGDGPYGYTF. In DNA form, the CDR3 reads TGCGCCAGCAGCTTGGGAGACGGACCTTATGGCTACACCTTC.